This T cell receptor beta chain was recorded in a study of T cells in Graves' hyperthyroidism and ophthalmopathy. General study findings and limits: Most thyroid clonotypes with frequency above 0.001 were detected in blood.

Researchers took RNA transcripts and amplified the TCR beta CDR3 regions from them. First-round RT-PCR of the TCR CDR3 relied on the HTBI primer set. Using its own MiXCR run on the multiplex PCR reads, TCRdb lists one record per CDR3 protein. This table holds under 350,000 distinct CDR3 sequences, over 15% found once. Ophthalmopathy patients had moderate-to-severe active disease, CAS ≥3, NOSPECS ≥4, and disease duration under 3 months. Any patient presenting with uncontrolled infection, other autoimmune disease, pregnancy or lactation was left out. Orbital computed tomography, thyroid ultrasound, serum thyroxine and TRAb, and clinical symptoms together informed the diagnoses. The CDR3 sequence is 15 residues long. The germline V gene has CDR1 MDHEN and CDR2 SYDVKM. Trimming removed 4 bases from V and 3 bases from J; junction bases left unmatched: 7. This clonotype came up once. Its target is unknown.

The source material was blood. The chain uses TRBV28 and TRBJ2-7, with 9 bases that match TRBD1. The sequence was collected from a woman aged 60-75 years with Graves' ophthalmopathy. CDR3 nucleotide sequence: TGTGCCAGCAGTTCTACAGGGGGCGAGGGCTACGAGCAGTACTTC. Translated, it gives CASSSTGGEGYEQYF.